The 12 T cell receptor beta chains below were found in one sample sequenced in a study of T cells in women clearing cervical HPV infection. Repertoires were generated with immunoSEQ multiplex PCR, while TCRdb's copy carries only in-frame clones and drops some. Its listing shows 25,000 to 30,000 clones. The specimen sequenced was blood buffy coat. The receptors originated from a woman between 18 and 69 years old with a cervical HPV16 infection that either progressed to CIN3+ or cleared (not recorded which).

Of note for this clone: The sequence runs out 3 residues before the end of the CDR3; the remainder is reconstructed from the germline J gene. V is TRBV6-1 and J is TRBJ1-5; 7 nucleotides align to TRBD1. The CDR3 length is 15 residues. The V and J ends lost 3 bases and 1 base, in that order; junction bases with no gene match: 3. Germline assignment: CDR1 MNHNS and CDR2 SASEGT. The CDR3 reads CASSDPDRSNQPQHF. The CDR3 bases that were read are TGTGCCAGCAGTGACCCGGACAGGAGCAATCAGCCC.

For this clone: With the read ending 3 residues before the CDR3 end, the germline J gene is used to fill in that end. The genes are TRBV20-1 and TRBJ1-2; D gene unclear. The V end was cut by 7 bases, the J end by 7 bases, with 10 bases between. The CDR3 has 10 amino acids. The germline V gene has CDR1 DFQATT and CDR2 SNEGSKA (reference sequence). CDR3 sequence: CSVGDSGYTF. The part of the CDR3 DNA that was read is TGCAGTGTGGGCGATTCTGGC.

Comment on this clone: The read is 3 residues too short to cover the CDR3 end, so that end is filled in from the germline J gene. This chain joins TRBV18 and TRBJ2-4, with TRBD1 identical over 11 bases. Germline CDR1 reads KGHSH; CDR2 reads LQKENI. The CDR3 spans 16 residues. The CDR3 sequence: CASSPRTGGGNYGQYF. The CDR3 DNA, read in part, is TGTGCCAGCTCACCACGGACAGGGGGCGGAAACTATGGT.

About this clone: Read data end 3 residues before the CDR3 end; the end is taken from the germline J gene. The chain uses TRBV13 and TRBJ1-1; maybe TRBD1 (5 bases). This CDR3 contains 14 residues. Trimming took off 4 bases at V and 1 base at J, with 10 bases between the two ends. CDR1 is PRHDT and CDR2 is FYEKMQ in the germline V gene (reference sequence). CDR3 residues: CASSSTVSNTEAFF. CDR3 DNA, as far as it was read: TGTGCCAGCAGCTCGACAGTTTCGAACACTGAA.

With regard to this clone: Coverage ceases 3 residues before the CDR3 finishes, and the germline J gene fills in the end. This chain connects TRBV7-6 to TRBJ2-6; D is uncertain. V dropped 1 base and J dropped 2 bases, with 3 bases sitting between them. Per the germline V gene, CDR1 is SGHVS and CDR2 is FNYEAQ. CDR3 length: 14 amino acids. CDR3 residues: CASSLDTGANVLTF. Incomplete CDR3 DNA: TGTGCCAGCAGCTTAGACACTGGGGCCAACGTC.

As concerns this clone: The read terminates 3 residues before the CDR3 end, so the remaining end is supplied by the germline J gene. The chain uses TRBV29-1 and TRBJ1-1; a weak D match, TRBD1 (5 bases). Germline lookup yields CDR1 SQVTM and CDR2 ANQGSEA. CDR3 size: 12 residues. The V end was cut by 3 bases, the J end by 3 bases, with 8 bases between. The covered CDR3 bases are TGCAGCGTTGACTGGGGCTACACTGAA. Translating it yields CSVDWGYTE. The whole CDR3 protein reads CSVDWGYTEAFF. Combining the CDR3 with reference TRBV29-1 and TRBJ1-1 gives the whole variable domain SAVISQKPSRDICQRGTSLTIQCQVDSQVTMMFWYRQQPGQSLTLIATANQGSEATYESGFVIDKFPISRPNLTFSTLTVSNMSPEDSSIYLCSVDWGYTEAFFGQGTRLTVV.

Notes on this clone: From the germline J gene comes the end of the CDR3, since the read stops 3 residues before it. The chain is built from TRBV20-1 and TRBJ1-2; D not certain. Germline CDR1 is DFQATT and CDR2 is SNEGSKA (reference sequence). The CDR3 loop spans 13 amino acids. Trimming took 0 bases from V and 4 from J, leaving 9 bases between them. Partial CDR3 DNA: TGCAGTGCTAGAGAACTAGGGAGCTATGGC. It yields the protein CSARELGSYG. The full CDR3 is CSARELGSYGYTF.

Details on this clone: Coverage ceases 3 residues before the CDR3 finishes, and the germline J gene fills in the end. The V and J genes are TRBV20-1 and TRBJ2-1; 8 bases are a match to TRBD2. The CDR3 consists of 16 residues. The J segment lost 3 bases and the V segment lost 5 bases, leaving 12 bases of the junction unmatched. CDR1 and CDR2 from the germline V gene are DFQATT and SNEGSKA (reference sequence). This chain's CDR3 is CSARAGGGGNYNEQFF. CDR3 DNA, as far as it was read: TGCAGTGCTCGGGCCGGGGGGGGCGGGAACTACAATGAG.

Concerning this clone: The germline gene is not matched at one end of the junction; a read error may be the cause. The read falls 3 residues short of the CDR3 end, and the missing part is taken from the germline J gene. This chain connects TRBV4-2 to TRBJ1-4; TRBD1 aligns across 7 bases. Germline assignment: CDR1 LGHNA and CDR2 YNFKEQ. There are 17 residues in the CDR3. This CDR3 reads CASSQGPAQGRNEKLFF. The covered CDR3 bases are TGCGCCAGCAGCCAAGGTCCGGCACAGGGGAGGAATGAAAAA.

As concerns this clone: The read gets to within 3 residues of the CDR3 end, and the germline J gene fills in the rest. The chain employs TRBV20-1 and TRBJ1-6; the D gene is possibly TRBD1 (6 bases). The CDR3 contains 14 residues. Trimming took 3 bases from V and 10 from J, leaving 16 bases between them. The germline CDR1 and CDR2 sequences are DFQATT and SNEGSKA (reference sequence). Here the CDR3 reads CSASVAGAGSPLHF. The part of the CDR3 DNA that was read is TGCAGTGCTAGTGTGGCGGGGGCAGGGTCACCC.

Of note for this clone: The read falls 3 residues short of the CDR3 end, and the missing part is taken from the germline J gene. The chain is built from TRBV7-6 and TRBJ2-2; 9 bases map to TRBD2. This CDR3 comprises 17 residues. The germline V gene encodes CDR1 SGHVS and CDR2 FNYEAQ. The V and J ends lost 5 bases and 5 bases, in that order; junction bases with no gene match: 12. Incomplete CDR3 DNA: TGTGCCAGCAGCCCACTAGTGGCGGGAGGGCCGACCGGGGAG. It specifies CASSPLVAGGPTGE. From start to end, the CDR3 is CASSPLVAGGPTGELFF.

With respect to this clone: The CDR3 end lies 3 residues beyond the end of the read and is filled in from the germline J gene. The chain uses TRBV7-2 and TRBJ1-2; D not certain. The CDR3 loop spans 15 amino acids. Germline V gives CDR1 SGHTA, CDR2 FQGNSA. Deletions cut 2 bases from V and 4 bases from J, with 14 bases between. The CDR3 protein is CASSLTSAYFYGYTF. The part of the CDR3 DNA that was read is TGTGCCAGCAGCTTAACCAGCGCCTATTTCTATGGC.